This T cell receptor (beta chain) was observed in a study of blood T cells in healthy people across ages. This clonotype came up many times. Together with a sample-barcoded 5' primer, a J-beta primer mix was included in a second PCR lasting roughly 6 to 12 cycles. MiXCR was run by TCRdb on the 5' RACE reads, yielding one entry per CDR3 protein. The sample lists about 900,000 distinct CDR3 sequences; around 49% were seen once. Trimming left V 3 bases short and J 3 bases short, with 8 bases between. The CDR3 is 12 amino acids. In germline, CDR1 is DFQATT, CDR2 SNEGSKA (reference sequence). The clonotype originates from a man under 40 in good health. The chain links TRBV20-1 to TRBJ2-5, with D tentatively TRBD1 or TRBD2 (6 bases each). The sequencing sample was made of blood. The CDR3 here is CSARGGKETQYF. The CDR3 DNA reads TGCAGTGCTAGGGGGGGCAAAGAGACCCAGTACTTC.